The rows below give T cell receptor beta chains drawn from one sample of a study of technical replicates of blood from a handful of donors. Some clones are missing from TCRdb's copy, which holds only in-frame ones; the method was immunoSEQ multiplex PCR. The data contain about 72,000 clones, over 80% of them singletons. Input material: T cells isolated from PBMCs. The origin of the receptors is a human donor in good health. CDR3s include the opening cysteine and the closing phenylalanine or tryptophan. The D gene is left open where the match is weak. Some rows mark clone size as missing; the rest say once, few, many or name a class of expanded clone.

>TRBV19|once|TRBD1|TRBJ2-5
CASRGPRGETQYF
TGTGCCAGCAGGGGGCCACGGGGAGAGACCCAGTACTTC
>TRBV6-5|-|-|TRBJ2-1
CASSSPNYNEQFF
TGTGCCAGCAGTAGCCCCAACTACAATGAGCAGTTCTTC
>TRBV15|-|TRBD2|TRBJ2-3
CATTPGLVGDTQYF
TGTGCCACCACACCGGGACTAGTAGGAGATACGCAGTATTTT
>TRBV19|-|-|TRBJ1-5
CASSITQGHQPQHF
TGTGCCAGTAGTATAACACAGGGTCATCAGCCCCAGCATTTT
>TRBV27|-|-|TRBJ2-5
CASSPSGESRETQYF
TGTGCCAGCAGTCCATCCGGGGAGAGTAGGGAGACCCAGTACTTC
>TRBV30|-|-|TRBJ1-3
CAWGHSGNTIYF
TGTGCCTGGGGACACTCTGGAAACACCATATATTTT
>TRBV6-4|few|TRBD2|TRBJ2-2
CASSRSSGVTGELFF
TGTGCCAGCAGCCGATCTAGCGGGGTCACCGGGGAGCTGTTTTTT
>TRBV28|-|-|TRBJ2-7
CASTFGTLLNEQYF
TGTGCCAGCACTTTCGGGACATTACTCAACGAGCAGTACTTC
>TRBV10-3|-|-|TRBJ2-2
CAISEGQIKNTGELFF
TGTGCCATCAGTGAGGGACAGATAAAGAACACCGGGGAGCTGTTTTTT
>TRBV19|-|TRBD2|TRBJ2-7
CASSIERASGSHEQYF
TGTGCCAGTAGTATAGAGAGAGCTAGCGGGAGCCACGAGCAGTACTTC
>TRBV19|-|TRBD1|TRBJ2-5
CASSTPGQGAGETQYF
TGTGCCAGTAGTACCCCGGGACAGGGGGCAGGAGAGACCCAGTACTTC
>TRBV5-5|-|-|TRBJ2-7
CASSYTGREQYF
TGTGCCAGCAGCTATACAGGCCGCGAGCAGTACTTC
>TRBV4-3|-|-|TRBJ1-5
CASSQEGRGAKPQHF
TGCGCCAGCAGCCAAGAAGGTCGGGGGGCAAAGCCCCAGCATTTT
>TRBV11-2|-|-|TRBJ2-2
CASSRKSYPSYTGELFF
TGTGCCAGCAGCCGAAAGAGTTACCCCTCGTACACCGGGGAGCTGTTTTTT
>TRBV11-3|-|TRBD1|TRBJ2-7
CASSPWGQGADEQYF
TGTGCCAGCAGCCCTTGGGGACAGGGGGCTGACGAGCAGTACTTC
>TRBV7-8|-|-|TRBJ2-7
CASSLGVWSYEQYF
TGTGCCAGCAGCTTAGGCGTGTGGTCCTACGAGCAGTACTTC
>TRBV6-1|once|-|TRBJ2-3
CATLRDTQYF
TGTGCCACTCTCAGGGATACGCAGTATTTT
>TRBV5-1|-|-|TRBJ2-1
CASSLVGGNNEQFF
TGCGCCAGCAGCTTGGTGGGGGGAAACAATGAGCAGTTCTTC
>TRBV19|-|TRBD1|TRBJ1-4
CASRIGTGAEKLFF
TGTGCCAGTAGGATCGGGACAGGGGCTGAAAAACTGTTTTTT
>TRBV6-5|-|TRBD2|TRBJ2-1
CASRLSGVYNEQFF
TGTGCCAGCAGACTTAGCGGGGTCTACAATGAGCAGTTCTTC
>TRBV6-4|once|TRBD2|TRBJ2-3
CASSGRAFDTQYF
TGTGCCAGCAGCGGGAGGGCCTTTGATACGCAGTATTTT
>TRBV28|-|-|TRBJ1-4
CASRGDTTNEKLFF
TGTGCCAGCAGGGGGGACACCACTAATGAAAAACTGTTTTTT
>TRBV19|-|-|TRBJ1-5
CASSIDTPKPQHF
TGTGCCAGTAGTATAGACACTCCCAAGCCCCAGCATTTT
>TRBV7-9|once|TRBD2|TRBJ2-7
CASSPGTSTYEQYF
TGTGCCAGCAGCCCCGGGACTAGCACGTACGAGCAGTACTTC
>TRBV29-1|-|TRBD1|TRBJ1-5
CSATYTDRGGNQPQHF
TGCAGCGCCACCTATACAGACAGGGGAGGCAATCAGCCCCAGCATTTT
>TRBV9|-|TRBD2|TRBJ2-7
CASSEGTSGIVSYEQYF
TGTGCCAGCAGCGAGGGGACTAGCGGGATAGTATCCTACGAGCAGTACTTC
>TRBV7-3|once|TRBD1|TRBJ2-3
CASSPSPGTGGTDTQYF
TGTGCCAGCAGCCCCTCCCCCGGGACAGGGGGCACAGATACGCAGTATTTT
>TRBV11-3|-|TRBD1|TRBJ2-7
CASSFTGDSSEQYF
TGTGCCAGCAGCTTCACAGGGGATAGTAGCGAGCAGTACTTC
>TRBV25-1|-|-|TRBJ2-1
CASGPWRELSSYNEQFF
TGTGCCAGCGGTCCTTGGCGGGAACTAAGCTCCTACAATGAGCAGTTCTTC
>TRBV13|-|-|TRBJ2-3
CASSAITGITDTQYF
TGTGCCAGCAGCGCAATAACCGGGATCACAGATACGCAGTATTTT
>TRBV19|-|-|TRBJ2-1
CASSLGTPFEQFF
TGTGCCAGTAGTTTAGGGACTCCCTTTGAGCAGTTCTTC
>TRBV10-3|once|TRBD2|TRBJ2-1
CAISDSSGIYNEQFF
TGTGCCATCAGTGACTCTAGCGGAATTTACAATGAGCAGTTCTTC
>TRBV4-3|-|-|TRBJ2-1
CASSQDIRLGLALSYNEQFF
TGCGCCAGCAGCCAAGATATAAGGCTCGGGCTAGCCCTGTCCTACAATGAGCAGTTCTTC
>TRBV7-3|-|-|TRBJ2-1
CASSSNMLEQFF
TGTGCCAGCAGCTCCAACATGTTGGAGCAGTTCTTC
>TRBV6-1|-|TRBD1|TRBJ1-5
CAVERDSIYRAPQHF
TGTGCCGTTGAGAGGGACAGTATTTATCGGGCGCCCCAGCATTTT
>TRBV4-2|-|TRBD2|TRBJ2-7
CASSQEASSGSYEQYF
TGTGCCAGCAGCCAAGAGGCATCTAGCGGCTCCTACGAGCAGTACTTC
>TRBV29-1|-|-|TRBJ2-1
CSVEDLQDNNEQFF
TGCAGCGTCGAAGATCTTCAAGACAACAATGAGCAGTTCTTC
>TRBV18|-|-|TRBJ1-4
CASSPGGNEKLFF
TGTGCCAGCTCACCAGGAGGGAATGAAAAACTGTTTTTT
>TRBV27|-|-|TRBJ1-1
CASKDSYTEAFF
TGTGCCAGCAAGGACAGTTACACTGAAGCTTTCTTT
>TRBV15|few|TRBD1|TRBJ2-7
CATSLPTGPVTSYEQYF
TGTGCCACCAGCTTACCGACAGGGCCTGTAACCTCCTACGAGCAGTACTTC
>TRBV7-2|-|-|TRBJ2-3
CASSFYSGSGERDTQYF
TGTGCCAGCAGCTTCTATTCAGGGTCGGGAGAGAGAGATACGCAGTATTTT
>TRBV10-2|-|-|TRBJ1-1
CASSTGNTEAFF
TGCGCCAGCAGCACAGGGAACACTGAAGCTTTCTTT
>TRBV6-1|once|-|TRBJ2-3
CASSIAPSTDTQYF
TGTGCCAGCAGTATAGCGCCAAGCACAGATACGCAGTATTTT
>TRBV2|-|TRBD1|TRBJ2-3
CATGSTGTDTQYF
TGTGCCACCGGGTCGACAGGGACCGATACGCAGTATTTT
>TRBV6-6|-|-|TRBJ2-7
CASTDRYEQYF
TGTGCCAGCACCGACAGATACGAGCAGTACTTC
>TRBV18|-|TRBD1|TRBJ2-7
CASSLRQGTSGEQYF
TGTGCCAGCTCACTCAGACAGGGTACGTCTGGCGAGCAGTACTTC